These 2 T cell receptor beta chains were all obtained from the same sample, sequenced in a study of long-term antiretroviral therapy in people with HIV. Runs used v3.0 of the immunoSEQ assay and were done at survey level. TCRdb's copy holds only in-frame clones and misses some; the assay was immunoSEQ multiplex PCR. Here the sample spans under 15,000 clones, over 65% being singletons. The material sequenced was unsorted PBMCs, taken 1.3 years after starting antiretroviral therapy. Every receptor here comes from a woman aged 18-29 years with HIV.

The V and J genes are TRBV6-5 and TRBJ1-2; D is unclear. V was trimmed by 4 bases and J by 4 bases, leaving 13 bases between them. The CDR3 extends over 14 amino acids. Germline loops: CDR1 MNHEY, CDR2 SVGAGI. CDR3 amino acids: CASSLDGRSYGYTF. The CDR3 nucleotides read TGTGCCAGCAGTTTGGACGGGCGGAGCTATGGCTACACCTTC.

A few counts support this clone. The rearrangement uses TRBV5-1 and TRBJ2-7, with 12 positions matching TRBD2. Germline trimming cut 5 bases from V and 4 bases from J; bases unmatched to any gene: 7. Germline CDR1 reads SGHRS; CDR2 reads YFSETQ. The CDR3 has 15 amino acids. CDR3 sequence reads: CASRQTSGRGYEQYF. CDR3 coding DNA: TGCGCCAGCAGACAGACTAGCGGGAGAGGGTACGAGCAGTACTTC.